The 8 T cell receptor beta chains reported below all come from one sample, sequenced in a study of Graves' ophthalmopathy and Graves' hyperthyroidism. Researchers took RNA transcripts and amplified TCR beta CDR3 regions from them. Investigators did first-round RT-PCR with HTBI primers, then second-round multiplex PCR. One entry per CDR3 protein results from TCRdb running MiXCR on the multiplex PCR reads. There are about 220,000 distinct CDR3 sequences in the sample; 20% to 25% occur only once, and approximately 40% lies in the top ten. Input material: peripheral blood. These receptors were obtained from a woman aged 45-60 years with Graves' ophthalmopathy.

This clonotype has at least ten counts. The V and J genes are TRBV28 and TRBJ1-5; no firm D call. V was cut by 0 bases and J by 7 bases, with 7 bases left in between. The CDR3 spans 13 residues. Germline V gene lookup returns CDR1 MDHEN and CDR2 SYDVKM. Here the CDR3 reads CASSLWGGQPQHF. CDR3 DNA sequence: TGTGCCAGCAGTTTATGGGGAGGCCAGCCCCAGCATTTT.

This clonotype was observed many times. J is TRBJ1-5 and V is TRBV28; D call uncertain. The germline V gene encodes CDR1 MDHEN and CDR2 SYDVKM. V lost 3 bases and J lost 3, with 12 bases in between. This CDR3 is built from 15 residues. For the CDR3, the DNA is TGTGCCAGCAGTTTGAACAGTTTCTTCAATCAGCCCCAGCATTTT. This translates into CASSLNSFFNQPQHF.

Note on this clonotype: The junction does not match germline at one end; this may be a read error. The genes are TRBV18 and TRBJ1-1; a weak D match, TRBD1 (5 bases). Germline values: CDR1 KGHSH, CDR2 LQKENI. The CDR3 extends over 13 amino acids. Here the CDR3 reads CVSSRGGNTEAFF. The CDR3 region has the DNA TGTGTCAGCTCCCGCGGGGGGAACACTGAAGCTTTCTTT.

This clonotype was picked up a small number of times. The rearrangement joins TRBV27 to TRBJ1-6; 9 nucleotides line up with TRBD1. Germline V gene lookup returns CDR1 MNHEY and CDR2 SMNVEV (reference sequence). The CDR3 has 14 amino acids. Germline trimming cut 3 bases from V and 8 bases from J; bases unmatched to any gene: 2. This chain's CDR3 is CASSLRTGDSPLHF. In nucleotides, the CDR3 is TGTGCCAGCAGTTTGCGGACAGGGGATTCACCCCTCCACTTT.

This clonotype was detected many times. This chain uses TRBV20-1 with TRBJ1-6, with D possibly being TRBD1 (6 bases). Germline V gene lookup returns CDR1 DFQATT and CDR2 SNEGSKA (reference sequence). The CDR3 has 15 residues. Between the trimmed V and J ends, which lost 0 bases and 4 bases, there was a span of 10 bases. The CDR3 region is CSAREGGSYNSPLHF. CDR3 nucleotide sequence: TGCAGTGCTAGAGAAGGGGGAAGTTATAATTCACCCCTCCACTTT.

J is TRBJ1-2 and V is TRBV6-5; the D is unclear. This CDR3 has 14 amino acids. With 2 bases removed from V and 0 bases from J, the gap between germline ends came to 7 bases. In germline, CDR1 is MNHEY, CDR2 SVGAGI. The CDR3 region has the DNA TGTGCCAGCAGTTACGGAGGAGCTAACTATGGCTACACCTTC. Protein sequence: CASSYGGANYGYTF.

This clonotype was seen many times. The DNA of the CDR3 is TGTGCCAGCAGTGACGACCGACTAGCGGAAGAGACCCAGTACTTC. It is translated as CASSDDRLAEETQYF. The chain combines TRBV2 with TRBJ2-5, with 9 bases fitting TRBD2. This CDR3 spans 15 amino acids. Germline V lookup: CDR1 SNHLY, CDR2 FYNNEI. Germline trimming cut 3 bases from V and 3 bases from J; bases unmatched to any gene: 5.

The table lists this clonotype with many counts. The rearrangement joins TRBV6-5 to TRBJ1-3; no reliable D call. Trimming pared 2 bases from V and 0 bases from J, leaving 2 bases between. Germline values: CDR1 MNHEY, CDR2 SVGAGI. The CDR3 runs 13 residues. CDR3: CASSYDSGNTIYF. The CDR3, as DNA: TGTGCCAGCAGTTACGACTCTGGAAACACCATATATTTT.